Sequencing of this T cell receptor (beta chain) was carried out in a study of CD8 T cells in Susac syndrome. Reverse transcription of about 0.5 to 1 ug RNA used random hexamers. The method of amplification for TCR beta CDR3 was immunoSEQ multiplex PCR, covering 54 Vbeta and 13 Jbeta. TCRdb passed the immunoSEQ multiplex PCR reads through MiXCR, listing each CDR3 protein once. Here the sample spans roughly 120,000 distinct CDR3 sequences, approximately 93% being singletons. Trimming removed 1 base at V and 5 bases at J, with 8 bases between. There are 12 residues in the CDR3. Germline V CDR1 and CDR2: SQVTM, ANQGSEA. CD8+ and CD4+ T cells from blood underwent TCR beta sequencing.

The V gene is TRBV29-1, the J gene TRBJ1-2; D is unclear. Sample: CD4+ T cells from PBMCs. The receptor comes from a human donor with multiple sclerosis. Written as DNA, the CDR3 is TGCAGCGTTGAAGGTCAGGATTATGGCTACACCTTC. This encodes CSVEGQDYGYTF.